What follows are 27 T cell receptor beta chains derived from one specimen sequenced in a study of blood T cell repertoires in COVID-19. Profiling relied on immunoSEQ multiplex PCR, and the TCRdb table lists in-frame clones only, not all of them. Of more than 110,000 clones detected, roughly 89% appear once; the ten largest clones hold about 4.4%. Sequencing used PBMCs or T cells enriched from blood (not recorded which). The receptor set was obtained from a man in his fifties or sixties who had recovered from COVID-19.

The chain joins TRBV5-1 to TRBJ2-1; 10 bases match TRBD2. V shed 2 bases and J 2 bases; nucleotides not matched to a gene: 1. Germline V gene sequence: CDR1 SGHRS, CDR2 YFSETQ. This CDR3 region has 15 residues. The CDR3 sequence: CASSLGLAAYNEQFF. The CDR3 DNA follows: TGCGCCAGCAGCTTAGGACTAGCGGCCTACAATGAGCAGTTCTTC.

The CDR3 loop is CASSSRRQGADGYTF. The CDR3 DNA sequence: TGTGCCAGCAGCTCGAGGCGACAGGGGGCTGATGGCTACACCTTC. V usage is TRBV7-9 and J usage is TRBJ1-2; 10 bases map to TRBD1. The CDR3 contains 15 residues. The germline V gene encodes CDR1 SEHNR and CDR2 FQNEAQ (reference sequence). V lost 4 bases and J lost 6; bases outside the gene matches: 8.

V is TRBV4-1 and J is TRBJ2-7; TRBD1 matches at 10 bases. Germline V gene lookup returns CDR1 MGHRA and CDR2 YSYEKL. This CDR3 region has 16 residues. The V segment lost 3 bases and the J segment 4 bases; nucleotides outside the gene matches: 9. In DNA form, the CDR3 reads TGCGCCAGCAGCCAGGGACAGGGGCCCACACCATACGAGCAGTACTTC. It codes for CASSQGQGPTPYEQYF.

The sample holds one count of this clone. The CDR3 region has the DNA TGTGCCAGCGGACTTCCGGGATACAATCAGCCCCAGCATTTT. It translates to CASGLPGYNQPQHF. The chain is built from TRBV28 and TRBJ1-5; D unresolved. Germline V gene sequence: CDR1 MDHEN, CDR2 SYDVKM. V shed 8 bases and J shed 3 bases, with 14 bases lying between them. The CDR3 contains 14 residues.

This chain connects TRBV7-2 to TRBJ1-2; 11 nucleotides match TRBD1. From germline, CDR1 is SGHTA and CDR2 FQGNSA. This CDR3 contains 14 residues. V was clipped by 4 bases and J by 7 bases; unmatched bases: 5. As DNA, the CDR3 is TGTGCCAGCAGCTCGGACAGGGGGCTGGGTGGCTACACCTTC. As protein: CASSSDRGLGGYTF.

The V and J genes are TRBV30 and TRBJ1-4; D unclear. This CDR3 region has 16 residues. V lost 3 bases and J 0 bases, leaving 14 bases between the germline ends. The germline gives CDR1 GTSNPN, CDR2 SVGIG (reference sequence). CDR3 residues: CAWSVGRTSTNEKLFF. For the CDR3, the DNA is TGTGCCTGGAGCGTGGGGAGAACTTCAACTAATGAAAAACTGTTTTTT. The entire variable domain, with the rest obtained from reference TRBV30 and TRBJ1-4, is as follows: SQTIHQWPATLVQPVGSPLSLECTVEGTSNPNLYWYRQAAGRGLQLLFYSVGIGQISSEVPQNLSASRPQDRQFILSSKKLLLSDSGFYLCAWSVGRTSTNEKLFFGSGTQLSVL.

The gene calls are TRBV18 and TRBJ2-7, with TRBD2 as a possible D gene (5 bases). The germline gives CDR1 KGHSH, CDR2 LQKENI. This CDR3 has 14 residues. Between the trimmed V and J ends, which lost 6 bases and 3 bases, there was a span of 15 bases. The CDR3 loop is CASSRKTLDYEQYF. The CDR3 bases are TGTGCCAGCTCCCGGAAGACACTAGACTACGAGCAGTACTTC.

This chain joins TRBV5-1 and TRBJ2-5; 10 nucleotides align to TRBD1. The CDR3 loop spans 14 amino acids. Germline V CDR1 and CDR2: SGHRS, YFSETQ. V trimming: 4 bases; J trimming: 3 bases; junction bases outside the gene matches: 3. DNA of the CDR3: TGCGCCAGCAGCCAAGGGACAGGGGAAGAGACCCAGTACTTC. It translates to CASSQGTGEETQYF.

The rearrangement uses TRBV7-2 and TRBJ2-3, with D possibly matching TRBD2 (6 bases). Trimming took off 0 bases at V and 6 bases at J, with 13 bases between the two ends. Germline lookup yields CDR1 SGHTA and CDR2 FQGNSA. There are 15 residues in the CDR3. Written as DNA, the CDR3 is TGTGCCAGCAGCTTAGCGCTAGCGCTAGCGGATACGCAGTATTTT. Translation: CASSLALALADTQYF. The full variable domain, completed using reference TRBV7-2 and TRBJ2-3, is GAGVSQSPSNKVTEKGKDVELRCDPISGHTALYWYRQSLGQGLEFLIYFQGNSAPDKSGLPSDRFSAERTGGSVSTLTIQRTQQEDSAVYLCASSLALALADTQYFGPGTRLTVL.

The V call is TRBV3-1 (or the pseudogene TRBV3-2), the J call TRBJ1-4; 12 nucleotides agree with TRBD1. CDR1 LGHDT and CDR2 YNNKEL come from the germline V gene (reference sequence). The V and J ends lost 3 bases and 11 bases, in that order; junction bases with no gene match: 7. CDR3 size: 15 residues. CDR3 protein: CASSHAGTGGGKLFF. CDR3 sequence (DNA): TGTGCCAGCAGCCATGCCGGGACAGGGGGCGGGAAACTGTTTTTT.

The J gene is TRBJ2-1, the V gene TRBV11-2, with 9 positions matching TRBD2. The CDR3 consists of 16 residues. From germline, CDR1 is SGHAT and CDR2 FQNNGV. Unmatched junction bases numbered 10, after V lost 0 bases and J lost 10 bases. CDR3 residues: CASSLDPGLARSEQFF. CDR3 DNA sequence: TGTGCCAGCAGCTTAGATCCGGGACTAGCAAGGAGCGAGCAGTTCTTC.

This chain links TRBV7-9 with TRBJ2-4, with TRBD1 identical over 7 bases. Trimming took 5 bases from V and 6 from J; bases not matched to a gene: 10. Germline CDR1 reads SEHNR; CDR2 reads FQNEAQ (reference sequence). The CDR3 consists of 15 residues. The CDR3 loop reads CASSVATGMGNIQYF. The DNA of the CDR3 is TGTGCCAGCAGCGTCGCGACAGGGATGGGAAACATTCAGTACTTC.

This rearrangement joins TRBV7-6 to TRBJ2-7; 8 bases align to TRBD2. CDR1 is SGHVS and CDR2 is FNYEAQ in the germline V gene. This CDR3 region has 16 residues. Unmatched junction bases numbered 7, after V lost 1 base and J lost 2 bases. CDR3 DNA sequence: TGTGCCAGCAGCTTAGGGCTGGCGGGAGGCGCCTACGAGCAGTACTTC. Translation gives CASSLGLAGGAYEQYF.

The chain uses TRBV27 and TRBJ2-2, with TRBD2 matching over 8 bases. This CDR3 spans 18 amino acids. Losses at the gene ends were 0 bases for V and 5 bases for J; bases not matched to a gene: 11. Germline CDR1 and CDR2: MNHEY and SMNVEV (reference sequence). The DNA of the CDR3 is TGTGCCAGCAGTTTATCGGGACTAGGGGGGTGGTTAACCGGGGAGCTGTTTTTT. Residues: CASSLSGLGGWLTGELFF.

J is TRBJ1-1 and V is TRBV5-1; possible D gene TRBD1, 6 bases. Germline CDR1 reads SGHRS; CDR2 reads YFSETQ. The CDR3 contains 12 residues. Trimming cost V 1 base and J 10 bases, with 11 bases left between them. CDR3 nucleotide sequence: TGCGCCAGCAGCTTGAATCCAGGGGCAGCTTTCTTT. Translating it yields CASSLNPGAAFF.

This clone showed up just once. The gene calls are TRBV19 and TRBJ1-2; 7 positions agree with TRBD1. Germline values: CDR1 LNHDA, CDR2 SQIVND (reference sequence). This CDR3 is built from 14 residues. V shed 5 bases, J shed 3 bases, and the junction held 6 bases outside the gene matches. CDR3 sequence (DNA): TGTGCCAGTAGTGTTACAGGGGACGACTATGGCTACACCTTC. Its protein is CASSVTGDDYGYTF.

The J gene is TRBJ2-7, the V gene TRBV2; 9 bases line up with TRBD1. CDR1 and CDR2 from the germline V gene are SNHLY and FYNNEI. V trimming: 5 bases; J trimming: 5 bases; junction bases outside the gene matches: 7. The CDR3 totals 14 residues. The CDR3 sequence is CASSTGTGLNEQYV. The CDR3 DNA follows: TGTGCCAGCAGTACGGGGACAGGGTTAAACGAGCAGTACGTC.

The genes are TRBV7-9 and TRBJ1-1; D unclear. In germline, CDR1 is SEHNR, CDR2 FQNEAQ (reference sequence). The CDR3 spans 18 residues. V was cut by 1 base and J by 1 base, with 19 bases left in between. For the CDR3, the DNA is TGTGCCAGCAGCTTAGGGCGGAATTTGAGGGTTTCGAACACTGAAGCTTTCTTT. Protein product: CASSLGRNLRVSNTEAFF.

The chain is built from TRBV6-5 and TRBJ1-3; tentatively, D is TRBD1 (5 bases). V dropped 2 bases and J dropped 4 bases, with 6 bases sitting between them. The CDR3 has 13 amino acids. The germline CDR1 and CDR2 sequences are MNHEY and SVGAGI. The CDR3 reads CASSYRTGNTIYF. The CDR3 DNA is TGTGCCAGCAGTTACCGGACAGGAAACACCATATATTTT.

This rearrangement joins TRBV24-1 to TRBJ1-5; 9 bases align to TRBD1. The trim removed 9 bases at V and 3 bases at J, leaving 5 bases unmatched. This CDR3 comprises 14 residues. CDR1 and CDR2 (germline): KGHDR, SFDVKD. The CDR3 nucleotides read TGTGCCACCTCGGGACAGGGATTCAATCAGCCCCAGCATTTT. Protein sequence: CATSGQGFNQPQHF.

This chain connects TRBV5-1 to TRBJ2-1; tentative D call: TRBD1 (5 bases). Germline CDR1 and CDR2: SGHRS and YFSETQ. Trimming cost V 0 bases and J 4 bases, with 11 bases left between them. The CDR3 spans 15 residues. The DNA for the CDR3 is TGCGCCAGCAGCTTGGCCTCGACAGCATACAATGAGCAGTTCTTC. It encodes CASSLASTAYNEQFF.

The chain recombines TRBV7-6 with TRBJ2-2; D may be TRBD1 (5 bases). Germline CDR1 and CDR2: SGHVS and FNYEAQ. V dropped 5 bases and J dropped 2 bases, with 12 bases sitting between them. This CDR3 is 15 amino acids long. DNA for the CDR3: TGTGCCAGCAGCGGGCAGACAGCAAACACCGGGGAGCTGTTTTTT. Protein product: CASSGQTANTGELFF.

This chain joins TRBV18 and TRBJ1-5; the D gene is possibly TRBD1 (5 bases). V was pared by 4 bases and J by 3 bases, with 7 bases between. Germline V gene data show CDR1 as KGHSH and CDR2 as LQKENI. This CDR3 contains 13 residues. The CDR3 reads CASSRTNNQPQHF. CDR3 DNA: TGTGCCAGCTCACGGACAAACAATCAGCCCCAGCATTTT. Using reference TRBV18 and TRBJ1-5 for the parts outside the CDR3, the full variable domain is NAGVMQNPRHLVRRRGQEARLRCSPMKGHSHVYWYRQLPEEGLKFMVYLQKENIIDESGMPKERFSAEFPKEGPSILRIQQVVRGDSAAYFCASSRTNNQPQHFGDGTRLSIL.

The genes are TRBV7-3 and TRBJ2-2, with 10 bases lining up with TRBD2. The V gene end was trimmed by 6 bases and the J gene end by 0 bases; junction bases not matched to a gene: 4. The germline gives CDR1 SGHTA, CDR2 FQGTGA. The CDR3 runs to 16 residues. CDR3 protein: CASSLGTSANTGELFF. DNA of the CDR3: TGTGCCAGCAGTCTGGGGACTAGCGCGAACACCGGGGAGCTGTTTTTT.

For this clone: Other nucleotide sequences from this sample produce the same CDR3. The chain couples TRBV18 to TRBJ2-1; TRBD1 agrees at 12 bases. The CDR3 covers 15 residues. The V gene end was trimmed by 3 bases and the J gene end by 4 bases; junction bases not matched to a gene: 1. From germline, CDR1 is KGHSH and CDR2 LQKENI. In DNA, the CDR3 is TGTGCCAGCTCACCGGGACAGGGGGCTTACAATGAGCAGTTCTTC. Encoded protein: CASSPGQGAYNEQFF.

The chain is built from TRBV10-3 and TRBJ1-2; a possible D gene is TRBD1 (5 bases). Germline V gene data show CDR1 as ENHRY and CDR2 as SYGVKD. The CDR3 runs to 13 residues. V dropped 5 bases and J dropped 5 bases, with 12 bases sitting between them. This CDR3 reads CAISTQGTYGYTF. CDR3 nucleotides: TGTGCCATCAGTACTCAGGGAACTTATGGCTACACCTTC.

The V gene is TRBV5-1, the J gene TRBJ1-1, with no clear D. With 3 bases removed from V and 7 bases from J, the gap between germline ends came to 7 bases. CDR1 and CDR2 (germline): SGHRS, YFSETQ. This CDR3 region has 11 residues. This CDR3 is CASSSQIEAFF. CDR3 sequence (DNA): TGCGCCAGCAGCTCACAGATTGAAGCTTTCTTT.